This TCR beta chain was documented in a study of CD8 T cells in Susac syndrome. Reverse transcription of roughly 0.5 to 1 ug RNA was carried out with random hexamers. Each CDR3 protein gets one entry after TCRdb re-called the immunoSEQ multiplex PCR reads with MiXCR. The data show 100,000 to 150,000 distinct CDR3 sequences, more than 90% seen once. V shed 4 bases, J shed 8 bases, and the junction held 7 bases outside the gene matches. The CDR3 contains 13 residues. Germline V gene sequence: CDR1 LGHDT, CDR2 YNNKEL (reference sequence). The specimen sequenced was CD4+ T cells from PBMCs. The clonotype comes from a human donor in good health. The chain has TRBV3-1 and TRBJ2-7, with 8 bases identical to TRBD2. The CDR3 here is CASSPGTSFQQYF. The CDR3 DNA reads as TGTGCCAGCAGCCCCGGGACTAGTTTCCAGCAGTACTTC.